A single sample is the source of the 16 T cell receptor beta chains below, sequenced in a study of T cell responses to AZD1222 COVID-19 vaccine. Sequencing was performed with immunoSEQ multiplex PCR; in TCRdb, only in-frame clones are kept and a portion is missing. The data contain some 81,000 clones, 75% to 90% of them seen just once; the ten biggest clones take up approximately 3.6%. The source material was peripheral blood, sampled 28 days after the second AZD1222 dose. These receptors all come from an adult who received the AZD1222 COVID-19 vaccine.

The CDR3 sequence: CASSQSGPEGETQYF. For the CDR3, the DNA is TGTGCCAGCAGCCAATCCGGCCCCGAGGGAGAGACCCAGTACTTC. The chain links TRBV16 to TRBJ2-5; D is possibly TRBD2 (5 bases). V was clipped by 0 bases and J by 4 bases, with 12 bases between them. Per germline, CDR1 KGHSY and CDR2 FQNENV. This CDR3 is built from 15 residues.

The chain joins TRBV6-5 to TRBJ2-7, with D maybe TRBD1 (6 bases). V dropped 6 bases and J dropped 6 bases, with 18 bases sitting between them. The CDR3 loop spans 14 amino acids. Germline CDR1 and CDR2: MNHEY and SVGAGI. CDR3 DNA: TGTGCCAGCAGCCAAGGATGGGGGCGCGGCGAGCAGTACTTC. It specifies CASSQGWGRGEQYF.

This clone appeared once. No DNA is shown, since the ends of the CDR3 on it are uncertain; the CDR3 is the one TCRdb lists. The chain combines TRBV21-1 with TRBJ2-1; the DNA was not used to check the table's D call, TRBD1. TRBV21-1 has pseudogene status. The CDR3 extends over 17 residues, inclusive of both ends. The CDR3 region is CASSKVSWGTGNNEQFF.

This CDR3 is CASSELGGSYGYTF. CDR3 in DNA: TGTGCCAGCAGCGAGCTGGGGGGCAGCTATGGCTACACCTTC. The chain links TRBV9 to TRBJ1-2, with TRBD1 as a possible D gene (6 bases). Trimming removed 3 bases at V and 4 bases at J, with 13 bases between. The CDR3 consists of 14 residues. The germline gives CDR1 SGDLS, CDR2 YYNGEE.

The CDR3 loop is CASSESRHTVYGYTF. In DNA form, the CDR3 reads TGCGCCAGCAGTGAGTCGAGACACACCGTCTATGGCTACACCTTC. The chain joins TRBV10-2 to TRBJ1-2; no clear D. Between the trimmed V and J ends, which lost 0 bases and 4 bases, there was a span of 12 bases. This CDR3 has 15 amino acids. Germline CDR1 reads WSHSY; CDR2 reads SAAADI.

This clone has a handful of counts. This chain joins TRBV7-9 and TRBJ2-5, with TRBD1 matching 7 bases. CDR3 length: 15 amino acids. The ends lost 5 bases at V and 5 bases at J; junction bases unmatched: 11. The germline V gene has CDR1 SEHNR and CDR2 FQNEAQ (reference sequence). In nucleotides, the CDR3 is TGTGCCAGCAGCCCACAGACAGGGTTGCAGGAGACCCAGTACTTC. Encoded protein: CASSPQTGLQETQYF.

This chain connects TRBV7-6 to TRBJ2-3, with TRBD1 identical over 7 bases. Looked up from germline, CDR1 is SGHVS and CDR2 is FNYEAQ. Losses at the gene ends were 1 base for V and 3 bases for J; bases not matched to a gene: 4. The CDR3 loop spans 15 amino acids. The CDR3 nucleotides are TGTGCCAGCAGCTTAGAGGCAGGGGGAACAGATACGCAGTATTTT. Amino acids: CASSLEAGGTDTQYF.

The chain has TRBV3-1 (or the pseudogene TRBV3-2) and TRBJ2-7, with 7 bases identical to TRBD1. The CDR3 sequence is 15 residues long. Germline CDR1 and CDR2: LGHDT and YNNKEL (reference sequence). V dropped 5 bases and J dropped 3; count of bases not matched to a gene: 10. The CDR3 DNA follows: TGTGCCAGCAGCAAAAACCCCGGGACAGACTACGAGCAGTACTTC. This encodes CASSKNPGTDYEQYF.

V is TRBV19 and J is TRBJ1-1, with D unresolved. The V end was cut by 1 base, the J end by 2 bases, with 8 bases between. This CDR3 contains 14 residues. Germline-derived CDR1 and CDR2 are LNHDA and SQIVND (reference sequence). The CDR3 sequence is CASSIGAPNTEAFF. In DNA, the CDR3 is TGTGCCAGTAGTATAGGGGCACCTAACACTGAAGCTTTCTTT. Combining the CDR3 with reference TRBV19 and TRBJ1-1 gives the whole variable domain DGGITQSPKYLFRKEGQNVTLSCEQNLNHDAMYWYRQDPGQGLRLIYYSQIVNDFQKGDIAEGYSVSREKKESFPLTVTSAQKNPTAFYLCASSIGAPNTEAFFGQGTRLTVV.

This sequence joins TRBV28 and TRBJ2-4; D possibly uses TRBD1 or TRBD2 (5 bases each). This CDR3 comprises 18 residues. Per the germline V gene, CDR1 is MDHEN and CDR2 is SYDVKM. Trimming removed 6 bases from V and 1 base from J, with 22 bases in between. Written as DNA, the CDR3 is TGTGCCAGCAGCCCCCGACGGGACGTTAGTGGGGCCAAAAACATTCAGTACTTC. It is translated as CASSPRRDVSGAKNIQYF. Filled out from reference TRBV28 and TRBJ2-4, the complete variable domain reads DVKVTQSSRYLVKRTGEKVFLECVQDMDHENMFWYRQDPGLGLRLIYFSYDVKMKEKGDIPEGYSVSREKKERFSLILESASTNQTSMYLCASSPRRDVSGAKNIQYFGAGTRLSVL.

The chain uses TRBV28 and TRBJ2-6; 14 nucleotides agree with TRBD2. Trimming took 6 bases from V and 4 from J; bases not matched to a gene: 17. Per germline, CDR1 MDHEN and CDR2 SYDVKM. The CDR3 length is 21 residues. CDR3 in amino acids: CASRRRTGTSGSRTGANVLTF. The CDR3 coding sequence is TGTGCCAGCAGAAGAAGAACCGGGACTAGCGGGAGCCGAACGGGGGCCAACGTCCTGACTTTC.

The J gene is TRBJ1-2, the V gene TRBV6-1; D unresolved. The CDR3 is 14 amino acids. V lost 0 bases, J lost 4 bases, and 9 bases lay in between. CDR1 and CDR2 (germline): MNHNS, SASEGT. The CDR3 DNA reads TGTGCCAGCAGTGAAGCCGTGAGGATCTATGGCTACACCTTC. Protein product: CASSEAVRIYGYTF.

This clone was counted a few times. The chain links TRBV7-2 to TRBJ1-5; tentative D call: TRBD1 (5 bases). CDR1 and CDR2 (germline): SGHTA, FQGNSA. Trimming cost V 3 bases and J 7 bases, with 10 bases left between them. CDR3 size: 13 residues. The CDR3 here is CASSFRRDQPQHF. Written as DNA, the CDR3 is TGTGCCAGCAGCTTTAGGAGGGACCAGCCCCAGCATTTT.

The chain uses TRBV27 and TRBJ1-1; possible D gene TRBD1, 6 bases. V shed 6 bases and J shed 1 base, with 12 bases lying between them. CDR1 and CDR2 (germline): MNHEY, SMNVEV (reference sequence). CDR3 length: 14 amino acids. For the CDR3, the DNA is TGTGCCAGCAGGCGTCCGGGACAGAACACTGAAGCTTTCTTT. Protein product: CASRRPGQNTEAFF.

J is TRBJ2-2 and V is TRBV7-2; 11 bases match TRBD1. The CDR3 covers 14 residues. CDR1 and CDR2 (germline): SGHTA, FQGNSA. The J segment lost 6 bases and the V segment lost 5 bases, leaving 2 bases of the junction unmatched. The CDR3 here is CASSRTGGSGELFF. CDR3 in DNA: TGTGCCAGCAGCCGGACAGGGGGCTCCGGGGAGCTGTTTTTT.

V usage is TRBV19 and J usage is TRBJ1-1; D possibly corresponds to TRBD1 (5 bases). This CDR3 spans 10 amino acids. Germline assignment: CDR1 LNHDA and CDR2 SQIVND (reference sequence). The DNA of the CDR3 is TGTGCTGGGGGGAACACTGAAGCTTTCTTT. Amino acids: CAGGNTEAFF.